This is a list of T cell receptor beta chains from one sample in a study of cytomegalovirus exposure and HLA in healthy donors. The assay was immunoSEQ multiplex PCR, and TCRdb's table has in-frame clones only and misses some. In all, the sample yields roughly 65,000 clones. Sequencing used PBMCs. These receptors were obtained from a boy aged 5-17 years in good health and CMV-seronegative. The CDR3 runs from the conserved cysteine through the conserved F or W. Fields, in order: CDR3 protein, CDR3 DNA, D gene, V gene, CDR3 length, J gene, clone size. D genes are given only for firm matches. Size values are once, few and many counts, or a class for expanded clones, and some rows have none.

CDR3aa: CASSLATPKHPRETQYF; CDR3nt: TGTGCCAGCAGCTTAGCGACTCCCAAACACCCTCGGGAGACCCAGTACTTC; d_gene: -; v_gene: TRBV7-9; len: 17; j_gene: TRBJ2-5; abundance: -
CDR3aa: CASSQGRSNQPQHF; CDR3nt: TGTGCCAGCAGCCAGGGGCGGAGCAATCAGCCCCAGCATTTT; d_gene: -; v_gene: TRBV7-9; len: 14; j_gene: TRBJ1-5; abundance: -
CDR3aa: CASSPGHPEREQYF; CDR3nt: TGCGCCAGCAGCCCGGGACACCCAGAACGCGAGCAGTACTTC; d_gene: -; v_gene: TRBV4-3; len: 14; j_gene: TRBJ2-7; abundance: -
CDR3aa: CASSQALASGRRNEQFF; CDR3nt: TGTGCCAGCAGCCAAGCTTTAGCTAGCGGGAGGCGCAATGAGCAGTTCTTC; d_gene: TRBD2; v_gene: TRBV4-2; len: 17; j_gene: TRBJ2-1; abundance: -
CDR3aa: CASSTGTDYGYTF; CDR3nt: TGTGCCAGCAGCACCGGGACAGATTATGGCTACACCTTC; d_gene: TRBD1; v_gene: TRBV5-4; len: 13; j_gene: TRBJ1-2; abundance: -
CDR3aa: CASSPAENYGYTF; CDR3nt: TGCGCCAGCAGCCCAGCGGAAAATTATGGCTACACCTTC; d_gene: -; v_gene: TRBV5-1; len: 13; j_gene: TRBJ1-2; abundance: -
CDR3aa: CASSEEASAYNEQFF; CDR3nt: TGTGCCAGCAGTGAAGAGGCTAGCGCCTACAATGAGCAGTTCTTC; d_gene: -; v_gene: TRBV6-1; len: 15; j_gene: TRBJ2-1; abundance: -
CDR3aa: CASSQALRTVSSYNEQFF; CDR3nt: TGTGCCAGCAGCCAAGCTCTGCGGACAGTTAGCTCCTACAATGAGCAGTTCTTC; d_gene: -; v_gene: TRBV14; len: 18; j_gene: TRBJ2-1; abundance: -
CDR3aa: CASSPGQLNEKLFF; CDR3nt: TGTGCCAGCAGCCCCGGACAGCTTAATGAAAAACTGTTTTTT; d_gene: -; v_gene: TRBV7-6; len: 14; j_gene: TRBJ1-4; abundance: -
CDR3aa: CSVGGTTGGSNQPQHF; CDR3nt: TGCAGCGTTGGAGGGACAACGGGGGGGAGCAATCAGCCCCAGCATTTT; d_gene: -; v_gene: TRBV29-1; len: 16; j_gene: TRBJ1-5; abundance: -
CDR3aa: CSVRLAADTQYF; CDR3nt: TGCAGCGTAAGACTAGCGGCAGATACGCAGTATTTT; d_gene: TRBD2; v_gene: TRBV29-1; len: 12; j_gene: TRBJ2-3; abundance: -
CDR3aa: CASSESRSLTDTQYF; CDR3nt: TGCGCCAGCAGTGAGTCGCGGTCCTTAACAGATACGCAGTATTTT; d_gene: -; v_gene: TRBV10-2; len: 15; j_gene: TRBJ2-3; abundance: -
CDR3aa: CASSLGQVEKLFF; CDR3nt: TGTGCCAGCAGCTTGGGGCAGGTGGAAAAACTGTTTTTT; d_gene: -; v_gene: TRBV11-2; len: 13; j_gene: TRBJ1-4; abundance: -
CDR3aa: CASGLVQRGGYTF; CDR3nt: TGTGCTAGTGGTTTGGTACAGCGGGGAGGCTACACCTTC; d_gene: -; v_gene: TRBV12-5; len: 13; j_gene: TRBJ1-2; abundance: -
CDR3aa: CASSVSQGTGEQYF; CDR3nt: TGTGCCAGCAGCGTCTCACAGGGAACGGGCGAGCAGTACTTC; d_gene: -; v_gene: TRBV9; len: 14; j_gene: TRBJ2-7; abundance: -
CDR3aa: CASSRDRGGTEAFF; CDR3nt: TGTGCCAGCTCCCGCGACAGGGGAGGCACTGAAGCTTTCTTT; d_gene: TRBD1; v_gene: TRBV18; len: 14; j_gene: TRBJ1-1; abundance: -
CDR3aa: CASSPRQGVNGYTF; CDR3nt: TGTGCCAGCAGCCCGCGACAGGGAGTGAATGGCTACACCTTC; d_gene: TRBD1; v_gene: TRBV14; len: 14; j_gene: TRBJ1-2; abundance: -
CDR3aa: CASSTDRGNSGANVLTF; CDR3nt: TGTGCCAGCTCAACGGACAGGGGGAACTCTGGGGCCAACGTCCTGACTTTC; d_gene: TRBD1; v_gene: TRBV18; len: 17; j_gene: TRBJ2-6; abundance: -
CDR3aa: CAWRSRDRGRGAFF; CDR3nt: TGTGCCTGGAGGTCGCGGGACAGGGGGCGCGGGGCTTTCTTT; d_gene: TRBD1; v_gene: TRBV30; len: 14; j_gene: TRBJ1-1; abundance: -
CDR3aa: CASSIGGQETQYF; CDR3nt: TGTGCCAGTAGTATTGGAGGTCAAGAGACCCAGTACTTC; d_gene: -; v_gene: TRBV19; len: 13; j_gene: TRBJ2-5; abundance: -
CDR3aa: CASSYSLTGTYGYTF; CDR3nt: TGTGCCAGCAGTTACTCGTTGACAGGAACCTATGGCTACACCTTC; d_gene: -; v_gene: TRBV6-5; len: 15; j_gene: TRBJ1-2; abundance: -
CDR3aa: CASSSVTQGRNTEAFF; CDR3nt: TGTGCCAGTAGTTCGGTGACACAGGGTAGGAACACTGAAGCTTTCTTT; d_gene: -; v_gene: TRBV19; len: 16; j_gene: TRBJ1-1; abundance: -
CDR3aa: CASSSPRQGANQPQHF; CDR3nt: TGTGCCAGCAGTTCCCCCCGACAGGGGGCCAATCAGCCCCAGCATTTT; d_gene: TRBD1; v_gene: TRBV6-5; len: 16; j_gene: TRBJ1-5; abundance: -
CDR3aa: CASSAAGQEKLFF; CDR3nt: TGTGCCAGCAGCGCGGCAGGTCAGGAAAAACTGTTTTTT; d_gene: -; v_gene: TRBV9; len: 13; j_gene: TRBJ1-4; abundance: -
CDR3aa: CASNIAGSTDTQYF; CDR3nt: TGTGCCAGCAATATAGCGGGAAGCACAGATACGCAGTATTTT; d_gene: TRBD2; v_gene: TRBV2; len: 14; j_gene: TRBJ2-3; abundance: -
CDR3aa: CATSRDPGLNEQFF; CDR3nt: TGTGCCACCAGCAGAGACCCGGGTTTGAATGAGCAGTTCTTC; d_gene: -; v_gene: TRBV15; len: 14; j_gene: TRBJ2-1; abundance: -
CDR3aa: CSVVQGAAQPQHF; CDR3nt: TGCAGCGTTGTACAGGGAGCGGCTCAGCCCCAGCATTTT; d_gene: -; v_gene: TRBV29-1; len: 13; j_gene: TRBJ1-5; abundance: -
CDR3aa: CASSLGTAYEKLFF; CDR3nt: TGTGCCAGCAGCTTGGGCACAGCCTATGAAAAACTGTTTTTT; d_gene: -; v_gene: TRBV7-2; len: 14; j_gene: TRBJ1-4; abundance: -
CDR3aa: CASSSFRGMNTEAFF; CDR3nt: TGTGCCAGCAGCTCTTTCAGGGGCATGAACACTGAAGCTTTCTTT; d_gene: -; v_gene: TRBV5-6; len: 15; j_gene: TRBJ1-1; abundance: -
CDR3aa: CASSLGGQTSNQPQHF; CDR3nt: TGCGCCAGCAGCTTGGGGGGACAGACTAGCAATCAGCCCCAGCATTTT; d_gene: TRBD1; v_gene: TRBV5-1; len: 16; j_gene: TRBJ1-5; abundance: -
CDR3aa: CSVGTSRKQTQYF; CDR3nt: TGCAGCGTTGGAACTAGTAGGAAACAGACCCAGTACTTC; d_gene: -; v_gene: TRBV29-1; len: 13; j_gene: TRBJ2-5; abundance: -
CDR3aa: CASSLSGQGLYEQYF; CDR3nt: TGTGCCAGCAGCTTGTCTGGACAGGGCCTCTACGAGCAGTACTTC; d_gene: TRBD1; v_gene: TRBV5-6; len: 15; j_gene: TRBJ2-7; abundance: -
CDR3aa: CASSSRGAGGYEQYF; CDR3nt: TGCGCCAGCAGCTCAAGAGGGGCGGGGGGCTACGAGCAGTACTTC; d_gene: TRBD2; v_gene: TRBV5-1; len: 15; j_gene: TRBJ2-7; abundance: -
CDR3aa: CAGLLKDRVSSYEQYF; CDR3nt: TGTGCCGGACTTTTGAAGGACAGGGTCAGCTCCTACGAGCAGTACTTC; d_gene: TRBD1; v_gene: TRBV30; len: 16; j_gene: TRBJ2-7; abundance: -
CDR3aa: CASSPPSGNTIYF; CDR3nt: TGTGCCAGCAGCCCCCCGTCCGGAAACACCATATATTTT; d_gene: -; v_gene: TRBV7-9; len: 13; j_gene: TRBJ1-3; abundance: -
CDR3aa: CASSPGTDDYEQYF; CDR3nt: TGTGCCAGCAGTCCCGGGACAGATGACTACGAGCAGTACTTC; d_gene: TRBD1; v_gene: TRBV7-3; len: 14; j_gene: TRBJ2-7; abundance: medium-sized
CDR3aa: CASSVARGRAYEQYF; CDR3nt: TGTGCCAGCAGCGTAGCACGCGGGAGGGCCTACGAGCAGTACTTC; d_gene: TRBD2; v_gene: TRBV9; len: 15; j_gene: TRBJ2-7; abundance: -